The 25 T cell receptor beta chains given below trace back to one sample, sequenced in a study of cytomegalovirus exposure and HLA in healthy donors. In the PCR, 60 Vbeta and 13 Jbeta primers were used. Only in-frame clones appear in the TCRdb table, and some are missing; sequencing was by immunoSEQ multiplex PCR. Of around 120,000 clones listed, around 82% are singletons. Sample: PBMCs. Every receptor here comes from a boy between 10 and 17 years old in good health and CMV-seronegative.

The rearrangement joins TRBV5-4 to TRBJ1-2; D remains ambiguous. The germline V gene has CDR1 SGHNT and CDR2 YYREEE (reference sequence). V lost 5 bases and J lost 7, with 15 bases in between. The CDR3 spans 13 residues. The CDR3 here is CASSPNRVPGYTF. CDR3 coding DNA: TGTGCCAGCAGTCCCAACCGGGTGCCTGGCTACACCTTC.

The chain carries TRBV6-5 and TRBJ1-6, with 9 bases fitting TRBD1. Germline assignment: CDR1 MNHEY and CDR2 SVGAGI. Trimming took 6 bases from V and 7 from J; bases not matched to a gene: 4. This CDR3 region has 14 residues. CDR3 residues: CASRGQGRNSPLHF. CDR3 DNA: TGTGCCAGCAGGGGACAGGGTAGGAATTCACCCCTCCACTTT.

J is TRBJ2-3 and V is TRBV5-5; D gene ambiguous. V lost 4 bases to trimming and J lost 6 bases, with 9 bases between them. The CDR3 covers 12 residues. Germline assignment: CDR1 SGHKS and CDR2 YYEKEE (reference sequence). The CDR3 sequence is CASSQATDTQYF. CDR3 DNA: TGTGCCAGCAGCCAAGCTACGGATACGCAGTATTTT.

This chain connects TRBV11-1 to TRBJ1-1; 7 positions agree with TRBD1. CDR1 SGHAT and CDR2 FQDESV come from the germline V gene (reference sequence). V lost 3 bases, J lost 2 bases, and 6 bases stayed unmatched. The CDR3 runs to 15 residues. The CDR3 nucleotides read TGTGCCAGCAGCTTTCACGGGACAGAAAACACTGAAGCTTTCTTT. Protein product: CASSFHGTENTEAFF.

A word on this clone: One end of the junction is discordant with germline, which a read error may explain. The chain links TRBV7-7 to TRBJ2-2, with a possible D match to TRBD2 (5 bases). This CDR3 comprises 13 residues. From germline, CDR1 is SSHAT and CDR2 FNYEAQ (reference sequence). In DNA form, the CDR3 reads TGTGCTAGCAGCTGGGAGTATAGCGGGGAGCTGTTTTTT. Amino acid sequence: CASSWEYSGELFF.

This chain connects TRBV19 to TRBJ1-5, with 8 bases identical to TRBD1. Germline CDR1 and CDR2: LNHDA and SQIVND (reference sequence). J was trimmed by 6 bases and V by 5 bases; bases with no gene match: 6. This CDR3 is 14 amino acids long. The CDR3 DNA is TGTGCCAGTAGTTCGACAGGGGCGGCTCAGCCCCAGCATTTT. Encoded protein: CASSSTGAAQPQHF.

The genes are TRBV7-9 and TRBJ2-5; 7 bases align to TRBD1. The V and J ends lost 4 bases and 4 bases, in that order; junction bases with no gene match: 9. Germline V CDR1 and CDR2: SEHNR, FQNEAQ (reference sequence). CDR3 length: 15 amino acids. Written as DNA, the CDR3 is TGTGCCAGCAGCTCGGGGACAGTAATGTTAGAGACCCAGTACTTC. Protein product: CASSSGTVMLETQYF.

The rearrangement uses TRBV5-4 and TRBJ2-3; 10 nucleotides agree with TRBD2. This CDR3 has 16 amino acids. Germline V lookup: CDR1 SGHNT, CDR2 YYREEE (reference sequence). The J segment lost 4 bases and the V segment lost 2 bases, leaving 7 bases of the junction unmatched. CDR3 sequence reads: CASSFIAGGSADTQYF. CDR3 in DNA: TGTGCCAGCAGCTTCATAGCGGGAGGTTCTGCAGATACGCAGTATTTT.

The V call is TRBV9, the J call TRBJ2-1, with 9 bases lining up with TRBD2. This CDR3 has 20 residues. Trimming at V came to 0 bases and at J to 1 base, leaving 14 bases not matched to a gene. Germline V gene sequence: CDR1 SGDLS, CDR2 YYNGEE. This chain's CDR3 is CASSVDFGAGGLTSYNEQFF. CDR3 in DNA: TGTGCCAGCAGCGTAGATTTCGGGGCGGGGGGGCTAACATCCTACAATGAGCAGTTCTTC.

This chain connects TRBV5-1 to TRBJ2-1; TRBD1 aligns across 8 bases. The length of the CDR3 is 15 residues. V was clipped by 0 bases and J by 3 bases; unmatched bases: 2. CDR1 SGHRS and CDR2 YFSETQ come from the germline V gene. The CDR3 nucleotides read TGCGCCAGCAGCTTGGCACAGGGGGACTACAATGAGCAGTTCTTC. Protein product: CASSLAQGDYNEQFF.

In nucleotides, the CDR3 is TGTGCCAGCAGCTTAGACAGGACGAACACTGAAGCTTTCTTT. It translates to CASSLDRTNTEAFF. The V and J genes are TRBV7-2 and TRBJ1-1; a possible D gene is TRBD1 (5 bases). Trimming took off 1 base at V and 1 base at J, with 7 bases between the two ends. Germline V gives CDR1 SGHTA, CDR2 FQGNSA. The CDR3 consists of 14 residues.

The chain recombines TRBV6-1 with TRBJ1-5, with D possibly matching TRBD1 (6 bases). From germline, CDR1 is MNHNS and CDR2 SASEGT. Deletions cut 1 base from V and 1 base from J, with 8 bases between. The CDR3 loop spans 15 amino acids. CDR3 nucleotides: TGTGCCAGCAGTGAAGAGGGGGTGAGCAATCAGCCCCAGCATTTT. Translated: CASSEEGVSNQPQHF.

The chain couples TRBV7-9 to TRBJ1-1; TRBD1 might be the D (6 bases). The CDR3 spans 13 residues. CDR1 and CDR2 (germline): SEHNR, FQNEAQ (reference sequence). Trimming removed 4 bases from V and 1 base from J, with 7 bases in between. CDR3 amino acids: CASSSRGNTEAFF. The CDR3 nucleotides read TGTGCCAGCAGCTCCAGGGGGAACACTGAAGCTTTCTTT.

The chain links TRBV15 to TRBJ1-1; a possible D gene is TRBD1 (5 bases). The V gene's germline CDR1 is LNHNV and CDR2 YYDKDF (reference sequence). The CDR3 runs to 13 residues. V was trimmed by 7 bases and J by 5 bases, leaving 14 bases between them. CDR3 loop: CATTWGEGTEAFF. CDR3 DNA sequence: TGTGCCACCACGTGGGGGGAGGGGACTGAAGCTTTCTTT.

This clone was counted only a few times. The chain recombines TRBV4-3 with TRBJ1-2; TRBD1 aligns across 7 bases. This CDR3 spans 13 amino acids. V dropped 8 bases and J dropped 2; count of bases not matched to a gene: 5. Germline V gene sequence: CDR1 LGHNA, CDR2 YSLEER. CDR3 coding DNA: TGCGCCAGCTCCACGACAGGGAACTATGGCTACACCTTC. It translates to CASSTTGNYGYTF.

The rearrangement uses TRBV5-1 and TRBJ2-1; tentatively, D is TRBD1 (6 bases). There are 13 residues in the CDR3. CDR1 and CDR2 (germline): SGHRS, YFSETQ. Trimming removed 3 bases at V and 4 bases at J, with 8 bases between. This chain's CDR3 is CASSSQGYNEQFF. In DNA form, the CDR3 reads TGCGCCAGCAGCTCACAGGGATACAATGAGCAGTTCTTC.

This clone has only a few counts. The chain couples TRBV28 to TRBJ2-7, with a possible D match to TRBD2 (5 bases). The V end lost 5 bases, the J end lost 2 bases, and 22 bases lay between the germline ends. CDR3 length: 17 amino acids. Germline assignment: CDR1 MDHEN and CDR2 SYDVKM. CDR3 residues: CASSTPRSLEGPYEQYF. Written as DNA, the CDR3 is TGTGCCAGCAGTACACCCCGTTCCCTCGAGGGTCCCTACGAGCAGTACTTC.

Comments on this clone: The identical CDR3 is also encoded by other nucleotide sequences in the sample. The chain joins TRBV10-3 to TRBJ2-2, with TRBD1 matching over 8 bases. The junction had 1 base not matched to a gene; V was cut back by 0 bases and J by 1 base. The CDR3 is 16 residues long. Looked up from germline, CDR1 is ENHRY and CDR2 is SYGVKD. CDR3 DNA: TGTGCCATCAGTGAGTCCGGGACAGGGAACACCGGGGAGCTGTTTTTT. It codes for CAISESGTGNTGELFF.

The rearrangement joins TRBV15 to TRBJ1-4; D possibly corresponds to TRBD1 (5 bases). CDR3 length: 16 amino acids. The germline V gene encodes CDR1 LNHNV and CDR2 YYDKDF (reference sequence). The ends were cut back, 2 bases at V and 4 bases at J, with 14 bases in the middle. DNA of the CDR3: TGTGCCACCAGCAGATCCTTACAGGATCTTAATGAAAAACTGTTTTTT. Its translation is CATSRSLQDLNEKLFF.

The J gene is TRBJ2-1, the V gene TRBV29-1; 8 bases line up with TRBD1. This CDR3 contains 13 residues. J lost 1 base, V lost 7 bases, and 3 bases had no gene match. Germline V gene sequence: CDR1 SQVTM, CDR2 ANQGSEA. CDR3 residues: CSDGQGSYNEQFF. The DNA for the CDR3 is TGCAGCGACGGACAGGGATCCTACAATGAGCAGTTCTTC.

The chain has TRBV7-8 and TRBJ2-5, with D unclear. V was shortened by 5 bases and J by 0 bases, with 13 bases between the two germline ends. This CDR3 has 15 residues. Germline V gene lookup returns CDR1 SGHVS and CDR2 FQNEAQ. The CDR3 protein is CASSPRSVYQETQYF. The CDR3 coding sequence is TGTGCCAGCAGCCCACGGTCGGTCTACCAAGAGACCCAGTACTTC.

The J gene is TRBJ1-5, the V gene TRBV7-2, with 9 bases fitting TRBD1. V was clipped by 4 bases and J by 7 bases; unmatched bases: 5. In germline, CDR1 is SGHTA, CDR2 FQGNSA. This CDR3 comprises 14 residues. The CDR3 DNA follows: TGTGCCAGCAGCTCCGGACAGGGGTTGCAGCCCCAGCATTTT. Residues: CASSSGQGLQPQHF. Complete variable domain (other parts from reference TRBV7-2 and TRBJ1-5): GAGVSQSPSNKVTEKGKDVELRCDPISGHTALYWYRQSLGQGLEFLIYFQGNSAPDKSGLPSDRFSAERTGGSVSTLTIQRTQQEDSAVYLCASSSGQGLQPQHFGDGTRLSIL.

Only one count was recorded for this clone. The chain uses TRBV7-2 and TRBJ2-1; the match to TRBD2 covers 7 bases. J lost 0 bases, V lost 3 bases, and 5 bases had no gene match. The CDR3 spans 16 residues. Germline lookup yields CDR1 SGHTA and CDR2 FQGNSA. The CDR3 here is CASSLLAASSYNEQFF. In DNA form, the CDR3 reads TGTGCCAGCAGCTTGCTAGCGGCGAGCTCCTACAATGAGCAGTTCTTC.

This clone was recorded only once. V gene TRBV13 combines with J gene TRBJ2-3, with D uncertain. Trimming cost V 0 bases and J 0 bases, with 16 bases left between them. From germline, CDR1 is PRHDT and CDR2 FYEKMQ (reference sequence). The CDR3 length is 18 residues. CDR3 in amino acids: CASSLGALRARSTDTQYF. CDR3 DNA: TGTGCCAGCAGCTTAGGGGCCTTGCGAGCGCGCAGCACAGATACGCAGTATTTT.

The J gene is TRBJ2-1, the V gene TRBV9, with 8 bases that match TRBD1. Germline CDR1 reads SGDLS; CDR2 reads YYNGEE. The V segment lost 2 bases and the J segment 10 bases; nucleotides outside the gene matches: 11. The CDR3 is 15 amino acids. CDR3 nucleotides: TGTGCCAGCAGCGTGAGTACCGACAGGGGAGTCGAGCAGTTCTTC. The encoded protein is CASSVSTDRGVEQFF.